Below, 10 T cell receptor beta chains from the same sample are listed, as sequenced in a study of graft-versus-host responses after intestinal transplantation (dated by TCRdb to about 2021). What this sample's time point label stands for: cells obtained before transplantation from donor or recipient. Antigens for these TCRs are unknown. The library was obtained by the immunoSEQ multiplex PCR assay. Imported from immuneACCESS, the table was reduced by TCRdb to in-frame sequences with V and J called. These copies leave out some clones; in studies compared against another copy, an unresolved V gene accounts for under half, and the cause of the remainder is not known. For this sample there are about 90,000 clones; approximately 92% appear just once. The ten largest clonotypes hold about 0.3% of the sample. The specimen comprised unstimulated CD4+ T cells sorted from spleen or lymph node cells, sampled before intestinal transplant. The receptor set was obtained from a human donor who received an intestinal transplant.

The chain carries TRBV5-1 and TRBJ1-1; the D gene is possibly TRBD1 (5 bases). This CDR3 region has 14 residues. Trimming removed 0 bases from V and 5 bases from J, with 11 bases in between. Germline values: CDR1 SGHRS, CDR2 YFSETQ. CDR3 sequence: CASSLDQGETEAFF. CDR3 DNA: TGCGCCAGCAGCTTGGACCAGGGTGAAACTGAAGCTTTCTTT.

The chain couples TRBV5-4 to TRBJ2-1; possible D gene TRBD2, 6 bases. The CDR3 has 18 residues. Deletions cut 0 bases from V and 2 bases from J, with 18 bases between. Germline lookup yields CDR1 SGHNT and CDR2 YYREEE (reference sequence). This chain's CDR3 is CASSLGAPLAPTYNEQFF. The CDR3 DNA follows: TGTGCCAGCAGCTTGGGGGCCCCTCTAGCGCCGACCTACAATGAGCAGTTCTTC. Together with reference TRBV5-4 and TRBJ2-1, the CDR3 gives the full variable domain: ETGVTQSPTHLIKTRGQQVTLRCSSQSGHNTVSWYQQALGQGPQFIFQYYREEENGRGNFPPRFSGLQFPNYSSELNVNALELDDSALYLCASSLGAPLAPTYNEQFFGPGTRLTVL.

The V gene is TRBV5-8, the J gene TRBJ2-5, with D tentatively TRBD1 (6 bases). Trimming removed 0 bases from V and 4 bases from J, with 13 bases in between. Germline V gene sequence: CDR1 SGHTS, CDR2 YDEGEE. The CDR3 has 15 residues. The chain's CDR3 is CASSLDQGRGETQYF. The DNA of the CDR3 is TGTGCCAGCAGCTTGGATCAGGGGAGAGGAGAGACCCAGTACTTC.

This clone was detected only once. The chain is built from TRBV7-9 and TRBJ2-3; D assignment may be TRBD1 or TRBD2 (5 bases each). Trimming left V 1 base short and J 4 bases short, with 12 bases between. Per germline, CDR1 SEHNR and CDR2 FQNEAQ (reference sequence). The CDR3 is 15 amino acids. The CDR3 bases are TGTGCCAGCAGCTTAGAGGGGAGAGAGTCAGATACGCAGTATTTT. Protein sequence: CASSLEGRESDTQYF. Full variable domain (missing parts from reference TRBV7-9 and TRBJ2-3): DTGVSQNPRHKITKRGQNVTFRCDPISEHNRLYWYRQTLGQGPEFLTYFQNEAQLEKSRLLSDRFSAERPKGSFSTLEIQRTEQGDSAMYLCASSLEGRESDTQYFGPGTRLTVL.

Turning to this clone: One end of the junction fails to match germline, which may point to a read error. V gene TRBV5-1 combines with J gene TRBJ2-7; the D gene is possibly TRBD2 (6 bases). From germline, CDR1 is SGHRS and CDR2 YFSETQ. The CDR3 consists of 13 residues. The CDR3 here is CTSSLEGTYEQYF. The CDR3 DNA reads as TGCACCAGCAGCTTGGAGGGAACCTACGAGCAGTACTTC. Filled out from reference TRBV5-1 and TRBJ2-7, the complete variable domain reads KAGVTQTPRYLIKTRGQQVTLSCSPISGHRSVSWYQQTPGQGLQFLFEYFSETQRNKGNFPGRFSGRQFSNSRSEMNVSTLELGDSALYLCTSSLEGTYEQYFGPGTRLTVT.

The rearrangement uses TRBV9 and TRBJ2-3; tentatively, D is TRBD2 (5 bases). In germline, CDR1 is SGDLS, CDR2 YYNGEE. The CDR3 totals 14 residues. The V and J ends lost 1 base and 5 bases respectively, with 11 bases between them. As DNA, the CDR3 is TGTGCCAGCAGCGTACAGAGGGCCGGAGATACGCAGTATTTT. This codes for CASSVQRAGDTQYF.

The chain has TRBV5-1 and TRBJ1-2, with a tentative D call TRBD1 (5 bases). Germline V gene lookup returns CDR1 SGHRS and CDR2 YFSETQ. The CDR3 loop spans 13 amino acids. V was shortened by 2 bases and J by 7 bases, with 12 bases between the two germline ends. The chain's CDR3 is CASSLKGVSGYTF. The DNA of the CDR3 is TGCGCCAGCAGCTTAAAAGGGGTTTCTGGCTACACCTTC.

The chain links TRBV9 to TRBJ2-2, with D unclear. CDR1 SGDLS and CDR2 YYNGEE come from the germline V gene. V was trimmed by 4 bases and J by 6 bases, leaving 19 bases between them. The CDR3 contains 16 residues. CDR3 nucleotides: TGTGCCAGCAGCACCCTGCCGCGAAGCTTGTCCGGGGAGCTGTTTTTT. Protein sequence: CASSTLPRSLSGELFF.

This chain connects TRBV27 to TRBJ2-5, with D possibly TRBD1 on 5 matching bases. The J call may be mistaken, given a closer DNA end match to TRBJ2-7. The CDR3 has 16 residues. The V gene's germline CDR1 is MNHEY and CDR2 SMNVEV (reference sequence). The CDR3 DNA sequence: TGTGCCAGCCGCGACCTCAAGACAGCGATCATCGACGAGCAGTACTTC. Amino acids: CASRDLKTAIIDEQYF.

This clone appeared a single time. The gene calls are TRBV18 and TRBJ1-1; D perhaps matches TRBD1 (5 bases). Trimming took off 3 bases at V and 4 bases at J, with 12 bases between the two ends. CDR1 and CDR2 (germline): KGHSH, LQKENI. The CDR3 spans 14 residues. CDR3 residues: CASSPAGGRTEAFF. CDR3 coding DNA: TGTGCCAGCTCACCCGCGGGGGGACGCACTGAAGCTTTCTTT.